These T cell receptor beta chains were read from a single sample in a study of T cell changes during pregnancy in multiple sclerosis. The data were produced by immunoSEQ multiplex PCR, yet TCRdb's version contains in-frame clones alone and is incomplete. Among over 35,000 clones, about 90% were seen once, and the ten largest hold less than 0.5%. The sample was CD4+ T cells from peripheral blood mononuclear cells, taken in the third trimester of pregnancy. These receptors all stem from a female donor in good health, enrolled as a control in a pregnancy study. Both conserved end residues are part of each CDR3. D genes are given only for firm matches. Size is omitted from some rows. Given values are once, few, many or a class for expanded clones.

v_call	d_call	cdr3_length	j_call	clone_size	cdr3_aa	cdr3_nt
TRBV9	TRBD2	19	TRBJ2-2	.	CASSVARVLAGGNTGELFF	TGTGCCAGCAGCGTAGCGAGGGTCCTAGCGGGGGGAAACACCGGGGAGCTGTTTTTT
TRBV28	TRBD2	13	TRBJ2-7	.	CASNSWREGEQYF	TGTGCCAGCAACTCCTGGCGGGAGGGCGAGCAGTACTTC
TRBV4-2	TRBD1	16	TRBJ1-5	.	CASSQDQGGGGQPQHF	TGTGCCAGCAGCCAAGATCAGGGGGGCGGCGGGCAGCCCCAGCATTTT
TRBV18	.	15	TRBJ1-6	.	CASSPDQGGNSPLHF	TGTGCCAGCTCACCGGACCAGGGCGGTAATTCACCCCTCCACTTT
TRBV7-2	TRBD2	15	TRBJ2-5	.	CASSFASGGEETQYF	TGTGCCAGCAGCTTCGCTAGCGGGGGGGAAGAGACCCAGTACTTC
TRBV29-1	.	13	TRBJ1-5	.	CSVGLGGDQPQHF	TGCAGCGTGGGCCTTGGGGGGGATCAGCCCCAGCATTTT
TRBV6-5	TRBD1	12	TRBJ2-7	.	CASSYRGREQYF	TGTGCCAGCAGCTACAGGGGGCGAGAGCAGTACTTC
TRBV6-5	.	12	TRBJ2-7	.	CASSQKTGEQYF	TGTGCCAGCAGTCAGAAAACAGGAGAGCAGTACTTC
TRBV27	TRBD1	16	TRBJ1-2	.	CASSRGQGRSNYGYTF	TGTGCCAGCAGTAGAGGACAGGGAAGGTCTAACTATGGCTACACCTTC
TRBV18	TRBD2	17	TRBJ2-2	.	CASSPRQAGANTGELFF	TGTGCCAGCTCACCGAGACAAGCGGGGGCCAACACCGGGGAGCTGTTTTTT
TRBV30	TRBD1	12	TRBJ2-7	.	CAGGQGTYEQYF	TGTGCCGGGGGACAGGGGACGTACGAGCAGTACTTC
TRBV5-6	TRBD2	14	TRBJ2-7	few	CASSLVASGATQYF	TGTGCCAGCAGCTTGGTGGCTAGCGGGGCCACGCAGTACTTC
TRBV18	TRBD1	17	TRBJ2-5	.	CASSPRDSRGWQETQYF	TGTGCCAGCTCACCACGGGACAGCCGAGGATGGCAAGAGACCCAGTACTTC
TRBV18	.	14	TRBJ1-5	.	CASSPPYSNQPQHF	TGTGCCAGCTCACCACCTTATAGCAATCAGCCCCAGCATTTT
TRBV7-2	TRBD2	16	TRBJ2-4	.	CASSALAGLGKNIQYF	TGTGCCAGCAGCGCGTTAGCGGGCTTAGGCAAAAACATTCAGTACTTC
TRBV28	TRBD1	15	TRBJ1-2	.	CASSSTGGRFYGYTF	TGTGCCAGCAGTTCAACAGGGGGGCGATTTTATGGCTACACCTTC
TRBV28	TRBD2	17	TRBJ2-3	.	CASSTHGTSGRTDTQYF	TGTGCCAGCAGCACTCATGGGACTAGCGGACGGACAGATACGCAGTATTTT
TRBV9	TRBD2	14	TRBJ2-3	once	CASSVASGRDTQYF	TGTGCCAGCAGCGTGGCTAGCGGGAGAGATACGCAGTATTTT
TRBV30	.	14	TRBJ2-2	.	CAWNGQPNTGELFF	TGTGCCTGGAATGGGCAGCCGAACACCGGGGAGCTGTTTTTT
TRBV18	.	14	TRBJ2-1	.	CASSPLGGYNEQFF	TGTGCCAGCTCACCACTAGGGGGATACAATGAGCAGTTCTTC
TRBV5-3	TRBD1	16	TRBJ2-1	.	CARSFKGAKSYNEQFF	TGTGCCAGAAGCTTTAAGGGGGCGAAGTCCTACAATGAGCAGTTCTTC
TRBV30	.	12	TRBJ1-1	few	CAWSGSNTEAFF	TGTGCCTGGAGTGGTAGTAACACTGAAGCTTTCTTT
TRBV4-1	TRBD2	13	TRBJ2-1	.	CASSRSDGGEQFF	TGCGCCAGCAGCCGATCCGACGGGGGGGAGCAGTTCTTC
TRBV6-1	TRBD1	15	TRBJ1-4	.	CASSSPGQGGEKLFF	TGTGCCAGCAGTTCCCCGGGACAGGGGGGCGAAAAACTGTTTTTT
TRBV7-9	.	13	TRBJ2-7	.	CASSQMSVNEQYF	TGTGCCAGCAGCCAGATGAGCGTCAACGAGCAGTACTTC
TRBV5-1	TRBD2	14	TRBJ2-1	.	CASGTSGTYNEQFF	TGCGCCAGTGGGACTAGCGGGACATACAATGAGCAGTTCTTC
TRBV7-9	TRBD2	15	TRBJ2-2	few	CASSLGLARTGELFF	TGTGCCAGCAGCTTAGGACTAGCACGCACCGGGGAGCTGTTTTTT
TRBV28	.	14	TRBJ2-3	once	CASSLGGATDTQYF	TGTGCCAGCAGTTTAGGGGGGGCCACAGATACGCAGTATTTT
TRBV29-1	.	13	TRBJ2-7	.	CSVVVGPAGEQYF	TGCAGCGTTGTTGTGGGGCCCGCTGGCGAGCAGTACTTC
TRBV4-1	TRBD2	14	TRBJ2-7	.	CASSPTSGAYEQYF	TGCGCCAGCAGCCCGACTAGCGGGGCCTACGAGCAGTACTTC
TRBV29-1	.	15	TRBJ1-1	.	CSVKLGGVANTEAFF	TGCAGCGTTAAACTGGGCGGGGTCGCGAACACTGAAGCTTTCTTT
TRBV5-6	TRBD1	16	TRBJ1-5	.	CASSFGTGKSYQPQHF	TGTGCCAGCAGCTTCGGGACAGGGAAGAGTTATCAGCCCCAGCATTTT
TRBV14	.	15	TRBJ1-6	.	CASSQQPGINSPLHF	TGTGCCAGCAGCCAACAACCAGGAATTAATTCACCCCTCCACTTT
TRBV30	.	14	TRBJ1-6	.	CAWALTGYNSPLHF	TGTGCCTGGGCCCTTACAGGATATAATTCACCCCTCCACTTT
TRBV28	.	15	TRBJ1-1	.	CASGLTSPRGTEAFF	TGTGCCAGCGGCCTAACCTCGCCTAGGGGGACTGAAGCTTTCTTT
TRBV29-1	.	12	TRBJ2-1	.	CSVERDLNEQFF	TGCAGCGTTGAGCGGGATTTAAATGAGCAGTTCTTC
TRBV11-2	.	15	TRBJ2-7	.	CASSLTVTESYEQYF	TGTGCCAGCAGCTTAACAGTAACAGAGTCCTACGAGCAGTACTTC
TRBV9	.	15	TRBJ2-7	.	CASSTDISYAAEQYF	TGTGCCAGCAGCACCGACATCTCTTACGCAGCCGAGCAGTACTTC
TRBV4-2	.	13	TRBJ1-2	.	CASSQGGSYGYTF	TGTGCCAGCAGCCAAGGTGGGAGCTATGGCTACACCTTC
TRBV11-3	TRBD2	14	TRBJ2-2	.	CASSEAGRSRELFF	TGTGCCAGCAGCGAAGCCGGGAGGTCCCGGGAGCTGTTTTTT
TRBV10-3	.	15	TRBJ2-7	.	CAISDRSSSTYEQYF	TGTGCCATCAGTGATCGGTCTTCCTCGACCTACGAGCAGTACTTC
TRBV5-1	TRBD2	16	TRBJ2-3	.	CASSPEPAGGTDTQYF	TGCGCCAGCAGCCCAGAACCAGCGGGGGGTACAGATACGCAGTATTTT
TRBV27	TRBD1	14	TRBJ2-5	.	CASSRKTGMETQYF	TGTGCCAGCAGTCGCAAGACAGGGATGGAGACCCAGTACTTC
TRBV7-2	.	18	TRBJ1-6	once	CASSEWVGFSGSRSPLHF	TGTGCCAGCAGCGAATGGGTTGGATTTTCAGGGTCACGTTCACCCCTCCACTTT
TRBV9	.	19	TRBJ2-2	.	CASSVATSGLARVTGELFF	TGTGCCAGCAGCGTAGCTACTAGTGGGCTAGCGAGGGTTACCGGGGAGCTGTTTTTT
TRBV5-1	TRBD2	16	TRBJ2-5	.	CASAHPRRGGQETQYF	TGCGCCAGCGCCCACCCCCGCCGGGGGGGACAAGAGACCCAGTACTTC